These 19 T cell receptor beta chains share one sample of origin, sequenced in a study of T-cell reconstitution after alpha-beta-depleted transplantation in children. Unique molecular identifiers featured in how the TCRbeta library was prepared. MiXCR, run by TCRdb on the PCR reads, gives a single entry per CDR3 protein. The table lists around 700,000 distinct CDR3 sequences, 10% to 15% of them singletons, with approximately 0.8% in the top ten. The sequencing used PBMCs, collected before TCRalphabeta/CD19-depleted stem cell transplant. These receptors all stem from a girl aged 2-9 years with congenital amegakaryocytic thrombocytopenia, due to receive a stem cell transplant.

The V call is TRBV3-1, the J call TRBJ2-7, with D tentatively TRBD1 (5 bases). This CDR3 contains 15 residues. V lost 5 bases and J lost 5, with 19 bases in between. Germline V gives CDR1 LGHDT, CDR2 YNNKEL (reference sequence). CDR3 nucleotides: TGTGCCAGCAGCAGGGGTTCTTGGGGAACCCACGAGCAGTACTTC. Protein sequence: CASSRGSWGTHEQYF.

The gene calls are TRBV10-3 and TRBJ2-5; D remains unclear. CDR3 size: 14 residues. CDR1 is ENHRY and CDR2 is SYGVKD in the germline V gene. Deletions cut 3 bases from V and 3 bases from J, with 11 bases between. The CDR3, as DNA: TGTGCCATCAGTGACGGACGATTCAAAGAGACCCAGTACTTC. Protein: CAISDGRFKETQYF.

This clonotype was detected a few times. This chain uses TRBV20-1 with TRBJ2-5, with TRBD1 identical over 7 bases. V lost 5 bases and J lost 1; bases outside the gene matches: 13. The CDR3 has 16 residues. CDR1 and CDR2 from the germline V gene are DFQATT and SNEGSKA (reference sequence). CDR3 DNA: TGCAGTGCTCCCCCCCAGACAGGGTCCGGCCAAGAGACCCAGTACTTC. Translating it yields CSAPPQTGSGQETQYF.

The sample holds many counts of this clonotype. The gene calls are TRBV5-6 and TRBJ1-5; D unclear. Trimming shortened V by 5 bases and J by 6 bases, and 27 bases separated the two germline ends. The CDR3 contains 18 residues. Germline CDR1 and CDR2: SGHDT and YYEEEE. The CDR3 is CASSLHWEDVEAGQPQHF. The CDR3 DNA sequence: TGTGCCAGCAGTCTCCACTGGGAGGATGTAGAGGCGGGTCAGCCCCAGCATTTT.

The chain employs TRBV12-3 or TRBV12-4 and TRBJ2-5; no definite D call. The V end lost 3 bases, the J end lost 6 bases, and 14 bases lay between the germline ends. This CDR3 spans 14 amino acids. DNA of the CDR3: TGTGCCAGCAGTTTGGTCCCGATCGAACAGACCCAGTACTTC. Translated: CASSLVPIEQTQYF.

This clonotype occurred many times. The chain combines TRBV3-1 with TRBJ2-7, with 10 bases aligning to TRBD1. The length of the CDR3 is 16 residues. J was trimmed by 5 bases and V by 2 bases; bases with no gene match: 9. Looked up from germline, CDR1 is LGHDT and CDR2 is YNNKEL (reference sequence). CDR3 loop: CASSQLPGQGFNEQYF. The CDR3 region has the DNA TGTGCCAGCAGCCAACTACCGGGACAGGGGTTCAACGAGCAGTACTTC.

This clonotype was seen ten or more times. The rearrangement joins TRBV6-6 to TRBJ2-5, with D possibly matching TRBD1 (5 bases). This CDR3 comprises 12 residues. V lost 4 bases and J lost 9, with 12 bases in between. Germline assignment: CDR1 MNHNY and CDR2 SVGAGI (reference sequence). The CDR3 spells CASSLWGRAQYF. CDR3 coding DNA: TGTGCCAGCAGTTTGTGGGGCCGGGCCCAGTACTTC.

The chain links TRBV9 to TRBJ2-3, with TRBD2 as a possible D gene (5 bases). The CDR3 length is 15 residues. Germline values: CDR1 SGDLS, CDR2 YYNGEE. Trimming removed 0 bases from V and 3 bases from J, with 11 bases in between. This chain's CDR3 is CASSVVTTGTDTQYF. The CDR3 DNA sequence: TGTGCCAGCAGCGTAGTGACTACTGGAACAGATACGCAGTATTTT.

This chain joins TRBV12-3 or TRBV12-4 and TRBJ2-3, with TRBD2 identical over 13 bases. J gave up 4 bases and V 6 bases, and 7 bases lay outside the gene matches. The CDR3 has 16 amino acids. This CDR3 reads CASSRKGLAGADTQYF. CDR3 DNA sequence: TGTGCCAGCAGCCGCAAAGGACTAGCGGGAGCAGATACGCAGTATTTT.

This clonotype was seen many times. The chain combines TRBV3-1 with TRBJ2-5; maybe TRBD1 (5 bases). CDR1 and CDR2 from the germline V gene are LGHDT and YNNKEL (reference sequence). The CDR3 covers 14 residues. V shed 3 bases and J shed 4 bases, with 12 bases lying between them. The CDR3 region is CASSHFRAGETQYF. CDR3 sequence (DNA): TGTGCCAGCAGCCACTTCAGGGCTGGAGAGACCCAGTACTTC.

This clonotype occurred a few times. The V gene is TRBV27, the J gene TRBJ2-7; 7 bases are shared with TRBD1. V dropped 8 bases and J dropped 3; count of bases not matched to a gene: 7. Germline V gene data show CDR1 as MNHEY and CDR2 as SMNVEV (reference sequence). The CDR3 totals 13 residues. CDR3 nucleotides: TGTGCCAGCCGGGACAGAGCAAGCTACGAGCAGTACTTC. This gives the protein CASRDRASYEQYF.

This clonotype was counted many times. This sequence joins TRBV28 and TRBJ2-7; D might be TRBD1 (6 bases). Looked up from germline, CDR1 is MDHEN and CDR2 is SYDVKM. This CDR3 has 15 amino acids. The V and J ends lost 7 bases and 2 bases respectively, with 18 bases between them. In DNA form, the CDR3 reads TGTGCCAGCACCCAATTCAGGGGCCTCACCTACGAGCAGTACTTC. It translates to CASTQFRGLTYEQYF.

This clonotype was recorded a few times. The CDR3 reads CSADRWRVGLDTQYF. DNA for the CDR3: TGCAGCGCCGATCGATGGAGGGTAGGCCTGGATACGCAGTATTTT. This chain connects TRBV29-1 to TRBJ2-3, with TRBD2 as a possible D gene (6 bases). Trimming removed 7 bases from V and 6 bases from J, with 23 bases in between. The CDR3 is 15 amino acids. Germline lookup yields CDR1 SQVTM and CDR2 ANQGSEA.

This clonotype came up many times. The CDR3 sequence: CASRNLAGGYNEQFF. The CDR3 DNA is TGCGCCAGCAGGAACCTAGCGGGAGGGTACAATGAGCAGTTCTTC. The V gene is TRBV5-1, the J gene TRBJ2-1, with TRBD2 matching 12 bases. The CDR3 is 15 amino acids. CDR1 and CDR2 from the germline V gene are SGHRS and YFSETQ. After removal of 5 bases from V and 4 bases from J, the junction contained 4 bases not matched to a gene.

A few counts support this clonotype. The chain joins TRBV18 to TRBJ1-2, with 9 bases aligning to TRBD1. CDR1 is KGHSH and CDR2 is LQKENI in the germline V gene. Trimming took 5 bases from V and 7 from J; bases not matched to a gene: 20. The CDR3 is made up of 18 amino acids. This chain's CDR3 is CASSTPGTGSPLLSGYTF. The CDR3 DNA follows: TGTGCCAGCTCAACTCCCGGGACAGGGAGTCCCTTGTTAAGTGGCTACACCTTC.

V and J are TRBV12-3 or TRBV12-4 and TRBJ1-2, with D perhaps matching TRBD1 (6 bases). CDR3 size: 14 residues. The V end lost 6 bases, the J end lost 4 bases, and 15 bases lay between the germline ends. DNA for the CDR3: TGTGCCAGCAGCTACGACAGGATTATCTATGGCTACACCTTC. Protein product: CASSYDRIIYGYTF.

Ten or more counts support this clonotype. Relative to the germline gene, one junction end is altered; a read error may explain this. V and J are TRBV7-3 and TRBJ2-1; the match to TRBD1 covers 8 bases. Germline-derived CDR1 and CDR2 are SGHTA and FQGTGA. The CDR3 is 14 residues long. CDR3 loop: CASSLTGAYNEQFF. DNA of the CDR3: TGCGCCAGCAGCTTGACAGGGGCCTACAATGAGCAGTTCTTC.

This clonotype has ten or more counts. The V and J genes are TRBV20-1 and TRBJ2-4; possible D gene TRBD2, 7 bases. V was clipped by 5 bases and J by 6 bases, with 17 bases between them. Germline-derived CDR1 and CDR2 are DFQATT and SNEGSKA (reference sequence). This CDR3 spans 14 amino acids. In nucleotides, the CDR3 is TGCAGTGCTCCCCAGAGGGGGGGGCGAAACATTCAGTACTTC. Amino acids: CSAPQRGGRNIQYF.

There are many counts of this clonotype. This rearrangement joins TRBV7-9 to TRBJ2-7, with D perhaps given as TRBD1 or TRBD2 (6 bases each). This CDR3 region has 14 residues. V was cut by 5 bases and J by 7 bases, with 18 bases left in between. Germline V gene sequence: CDR1 SEHNR, CDR2 FQNEAQ (reference sequence). The CDR3 region is CASSPGAYLLEQYF. CDR3 DNA: TGTGCCAGCAGCCCGGGGGCCTACCTACTGGAGCAGTACTTC. Based on the CDR3 plus reference TRBV7-9 and TRBJ2-7, the full variable domain is DTGVSQNPRHKITKRGQNVTFRCDPISEHNRLYWYRQTLGQGPEFLTYFQNEAQLEKSRLLSDRFSAERPKGSFSTLEIQRTEQGDSAMYLCASSPGAYLLEQYFGPGTRLTVT.